This TCR beta chain emerged from a study of blood T cell repertoires in COVID-19. As for the study in general: There were acute and convalescent COVID-19 samples, and they came from the United States, Italy and Spain. PBMCs, B-cell-depleted T cells, or T cells provided the cDNA or gDNA that made up the material.

Germline-derived CDR1 and CDR2 are MGHRA and YSYEKL. The CDR3 contains 18 residues. With 0 bases removed from V and 3 bases from J, the gap between germline ends came to 20 bases. This clone was observed a single time. Per the study methods: Estimates of nucleated cell counts were drawn from the amplification of reference gene primers. Some clones are missing from TCRdb's copy, which holds only in-frame ones; the method was immunoSEQ multiplex PCR. The DNA was the basis for D and trimming; V, J and clone size are from that table. The sample records 310,000 or so clones, 83% being singletons. This clonotype was obtained from a woman between 45 and 65 years old with acute or convalescent COVID-19. The rearrangement joins TRBV4-1 to TRBJ1-2, with D possibly matching TRBD1 (5 bases). The sequenced material came from peripheral blood. CDR3 bases: TGCGCCAGCAGCCAAGATCGAAACGCGGGAAGGGGAGACTATGGCTACACCTTC. Translation gives CASSQDRNAGRGDYGYTF.